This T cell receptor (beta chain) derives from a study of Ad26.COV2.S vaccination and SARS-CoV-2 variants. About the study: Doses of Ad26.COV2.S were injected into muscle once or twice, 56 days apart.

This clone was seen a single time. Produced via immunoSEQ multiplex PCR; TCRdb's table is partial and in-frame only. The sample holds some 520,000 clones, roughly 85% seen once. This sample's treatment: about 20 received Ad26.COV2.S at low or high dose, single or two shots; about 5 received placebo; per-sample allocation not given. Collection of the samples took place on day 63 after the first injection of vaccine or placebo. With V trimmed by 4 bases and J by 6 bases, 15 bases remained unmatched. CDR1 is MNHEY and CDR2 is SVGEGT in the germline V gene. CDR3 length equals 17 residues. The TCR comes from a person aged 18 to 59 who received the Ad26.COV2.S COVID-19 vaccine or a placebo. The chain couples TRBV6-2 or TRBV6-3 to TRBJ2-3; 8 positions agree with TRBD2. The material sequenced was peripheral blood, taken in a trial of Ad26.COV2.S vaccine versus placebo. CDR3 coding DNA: TGTGCCAGCAGTTCCCGACTAGCGCCCCCGGGTTTGGATACGCAGTATTTT. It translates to CASSSRLAPPGLDTQYF.